These 25 T cell receptor beta chains were all obtained from the same sample, sequenced in a study of long-term antiretroviral therapy in people with HIV. Running of the v3.0 immunoSEQ assay took place at survey level. TCRdb's table, derived via immunoSEQ multiplex PCR, lists solely in-frame clones and lacks some. The repertoire holds tens of thousands of clones, with 80% to 90% as singletons. Sequencing was performed on unsorted PBMCs, taken 0.3 years after starting antiretroviral therapy. The origin of the receptors is a young man with HIV.

The chain combines TRBV11-2 with TRBJ2-7; TRBD1 matches at 9 bases. V gave up 1 base and J gave up 7 bases; unmatched junction bases: 5. This CDR3 contains 14 residues. CDR1 and CDR2 from the germline V gene are SGHAT and FQNNGV. The CDR3, as DNA: TGTGCCAGCAGCTTAGTGGGACAGGGATGGGAGCAGTACTTC. Protein: CASSLVGQGWEQYF.

The chain combines TRBV6-5 with TRBJ1-2; D unresolved. V was trimmed by 5 bases and J by 8 bases, leaving 15 bases between them. The CDR3 sequence is 13 residues long. The germline V gene encodes CDR1 MNHEY and CDR2 SVGAGI. The CDR3 here is CASSRSRARGYTF. CDR3 nucleotide sequence: TGTGCCAGCAGTAGGTCGAGGGCGCGGGGCTACACCTTC.

The genes are TRBV2 and TRBJ1-4; D may be TRBD1 (6 bases). The CDR3 is made up of 18 amino acids. Trimming shortened V by 8 bases and J by 0 bases, and 22 bases separated the two germline ends. Per germline, CDR1 SNHLY and CDR2 FYNNEI. In nucleotides, the CDR3 is TGTGCCAGCTACCTCATCCCGGGACACACTGCAACTAATGAAAAACTGTTTTTT. Its protein product is CASYLIPGHTATNEKLFF.

The chain couples TRBV19 to TRBJ1-4; 7 bases agree with TRBD1. This CDR3 spans 15 amino acids. The germline V gene has CDR1 LNHDA and CDR2 SQIVND (reference sequence). The J segment lost 7 bases and the V segment lost 3 bases, leaving 8 bases of the junction unmatched. The CDR3 DNA reads TGTGCCAGTAGTATGATCCAGGGGGGAAGTGAAAAACTGTTTTTT. This sequence encodes CASSMIQGGSEKLFF.

The chain employs TRBV4-3 and TRBJ2-3, with 12 nucleotides matching TRBD2. The CDR3 spans 17 residues. Germline-derived CDR1 and CDR2 are LGHNA and YSLEER. The V segment lost 2 bases and the J segment 4 bases; nucleotides outside the gene matches: 7. DNA for the CDR3: TGCGCCAGCAGCCAACCTAGCGGGAGGGCCAGGGCAGATACGCAGTATTTT. Translating gives CASSQPSGRARADTQYF.

This clone was seen only a few times. The CDR3 DNA sequence: TGTGCCAGCAGTCCCAGACTAGCGGCTTTCTACGAGCAGTACTTC. Its protein product is CASSPRLAAFYEQYF. V usage is TRBV27 and J usage is TRBJ2-7, with TRBD2 matching over 9 bases. Trimming took 5 bases from V and 3 from J; bases not matched to a gene: 8. This CDR3 is 15 amino acids long. Germline V CDR1 and CDR2: MNHEY, SMNVEV (reference sequence).

CDR3 bases: TGTGCCAGCAGCGTAGTATCTCCGGGGGGGGGCACCGGGGAGCTGTTTTTT. Amino acids: CASSVVSPGGGTGELFF. This chain connects TRBV9 to TRBJ2-2; the match to TRBD2 covers 8 bases. The CDR3 has 17 amino acids. The germline V gene encodes CDR1 SGDLS and CDR2 YYNGEE. The V segment lost 0 bases and the J segment 4 bases; nucleotides outside the gene matches: 8.

The gene calls are TRBV5-6 and TRBJ2-7, with D uncertain. Trimming left V 5 bases short and J 2 bases short, with 11 bases between. CDR1 SGHDT and CDR2 YYEEEE come from the germline V gene. This CDR3 spans 13 amino acids. CDR3 residues: CASSFGSAYEQYF. Here the CDR3 DNA reads TGTGCCAGCAGTTTTGGGTCGGCCTACGAGCAGTACTTC.

The chain has TRBV2 and TRBJ2-1; unclear D gene. The V end lost 6 bases, the J end lost 5 bases, and 14 bases lay between the germline ends. The germline V gene has CDR1 SNHLY and CDR2 FYNNEI. The CDR3 loop spans 14 amino acids. The CDR3 loop is CASRIGSINNEQFF. Here the CDR3 DNA reads TGTGCCAGCAGAATAGGCTCAATCAACAATGAGCAGTTCTTC.

The chain employs TRBV14 and TRBJ1-4; 7 positions match TRBD1. Looked up from germline, CDR1 is SGHDN and CDR2 is FVKESK. The CDR3 is 16 amino acids. Losses at the gene ends were 4 bases for V and 1 base for J; bases not matched to a gene: 6. The CDR3 is CASSPSRDRTNEKLFF. CDR3 sequence (DNA): TGTGCCAGCAGCCCGAGCCGGGACAGAACTAATGAAAAACTGTTTTTT.

This chain links TRBV10-1 with TRBJ2-7; tentative D call: TRBD2 (6 bases). Germline V gene data show CDR1 as WNHNN and CDR2 as SYGVQD (reference sequence). CDR3 size: 13 residues. The ends were cut back, 11 bases at V and 6 bases at J, with 20 bases in the middle. This CDR3 reads CAAGGGSFSEQYF. CDR3 DNA: TGCGCCGCCGGTGGAGGGTCGTTCTCCGAGCAGTACTTC.

The V and J genes are TRBV9 and TRBJ2-7; D possibly corresponds to TRBD2 (6 bases). With 0 bases removed from V and 1 base from J, the gap between germline ends came to 11 bases. The germline V gene encodes CDR1 SGDLS and CDR2 YYNGEE. This CDR3 is 15 amino acids long. The CDR3 spells CASSVGAGRSYEQYF. In nucleotides, the CDR3 is TGTGCCAGCAGCGTAGGTGCGGGACGTTCCTACGAGCAGTACTTC.

This chain's CDR3 is CASRGFGNLNRGPEAFF. The CDR3 bases are TGTGCCAGCAGAGGATTCGGGAACCTTAATCGGGGTCCTGAAGCTTTCTTT. The rearrangement joins TRBV28 to TRBJ1-1; no firm D call. Germline CDR1 is MDHEN and CDR2 is SYDVKM. Trimming cost V 6 bases and J 6 bases, with 26 bases left between them. This CDR3 has 17 amino acids.

The chain joins TRBV11-2 to TRBJ2-7; D remains unclear. Per germline, CDR1 SGHAT and CDR2 FQNNGV. The CDR3 runs 14 residues. V was shortened by 1 base and J by 3 bases, with 10 bases between the two germline ends. CDR3 region: CASSLVERNYEQYF. In DNA, the CDR3 is TGTGCCAGCAGCTTAGTCGAGCGCAACTACGAGCAGTACTTC.

This rearrangement joins TRBV18 to TRBJ1-1; possible D gene TRBD1, 5 bases. Looked up from germline, CDR1 is KGHSH and CDR2 is LQKENI. Trimming took off 1 base at V and 5 bases at J, with 11 bases between the two ends. This CDR3 comprises 14 residues. The CDR3 DNA reads as TGTGCCAGCTCACCACTATTAGGGGAGACTGAAGCTTTCTTT. Protein product: CASSPLLGETEAFF.

This clone was seen a handful of times. The rearrangement links TRBV4-2 to TRBJ2-5; D may be TRBD1 or TRBD2 (5 bases each). Deletions cut 0 bases from V and 1 base from J, with 9 bases between. The CDR3 totals 15 residues. CDR1 and CDR2 (germline): LGHNA, YNFKEQ. The CDR3 loop is CASSQDGGFQETQYF. The CDR3 nucleotides read TGTGCCAGCAGCCAAGATGGGGGTTTCCAAGAGACCCAGTACTTC.

CDR3 sequence (DNA): TGTGCCAGCAGCGTAAGCCCCACCGAGGGCTACACCTTC. As protein: CASSVSPTEGYTF. This rearrangement joins TRBV9 to TRBJ1-2; no clear D. This CDR3 spans 13 amino acids. Per the germline V gene, CDR1 is SGDLS and CDR2 is YYNGEE. Trimming cost V 1 base and J 8 bases, with 12 bases left between them.

The chain employs TRBV19 and TRBJ2-7; D gene ambiguous. CDR3 length: 12 residues. Germline V lookup: CDR1 LNHDA, CDR2 SQIVND (reference sequence). Trimming took 5 bases from V and 2 from J, leaving 7 bases between them. The CDR3 loop is CASSPRPYEQYF. CDR3 in DNA: TGTGCCAGTAGTCCCCGACCCTACGAGCAGTACTTC.

The chain recombines TRBV6-6 with TRBJ1-5, with D perhaps matching TRBD1 (6 bases). The ends were cut back, 4 bases at V and 4 bases at J, with 11 bases in the middle. CDR1 and CDR2 from the germline V gene are MNHNY and SVGAGI (reference sequence). The CDR3 covers 14 residues. The CDR3 is CASSLTGLNQPQHF. CDR3 coding DNA: TGTGCCAGCAGTTTAACAGGGTTAAATCAGCCCCAGCATTTT.

The genes are TRBV30 and TRBJ2-1, with D possibly TRBD2 on 5 matching bases. V gave up 0 bases and J gave up 4 bases, with 13 bases separating them. The CDR3 runs 15 residues. Germline CDR1 reads GTSNPN; CDR2 reads SVGIG (reference sequence). The CDR3 DNA sequence: TGTGCCTGGAGTGTACTAGGGTACCCGTACAATGAGCAGTTCTTC. Translating it yields CAWSVLGYPYNEQFF.

The rearrangement uses TRBV5-1 and TRBJ2-2; 7 nucleotides match TRBD1. The CDR3 sequence is 15 residues long. V dropped 3 bases and J dropped 0; count of bases not matched to a gene: 2. The germline gives CDR1 SGHRS, CDR2 YFSETQ. The CDR3 is CASSSGTANTGELFF. The CDR3, as DNA: TGCGCCAGCAGCTCCGGGACAGCGAACACCGGGGAGCTGTTTTTT.

A single count supports this clone. This chain joins TRBV27 and TRBJ2-7; D is perhaps TRBD1 (6 bases). CDR3 length: 16 residues. V was clipped by 5 bases and J by 1 base, with 18 bases between them. Germline CDR1 is MNHEY and CDR2 is SMNVEV (reference sequence). CDR3 amino acids: CASSLWGGTKSYEQYF. In DNA form, the CDR3 reads TGTGCCAGCAGTCTCTGGGGTGGGACAAAATCCTACGAGCAGTACTTC.

The J gene is TRBJ2-1, the V gene TRBV6-5; D remains ambiguous. From germline, CDR1 is MNHEY and CDR2 SVGAGI. V was pared by 7 bases and J by 8 bases, with 9 bases between. This CDR3 is 11 amino acids long. The CDR3: CASKDWHEQFF. The CDR3 DNA sequence: TGTGCCAGCAAAGACTGGCATGAGCAGTTCTTC.

The CDR3 nucleotides are TGTGCCAGCAGCCGGACAGGGGGGGCCGGGGAGCTGTTTTTT. Its protein product is CASSRTGGAGELFF. This chain connects TRBV7-9 to TRBJ2-2; TRBD1 aligns across 10 bases. This CDR3 contains 14 residues. V gave up 5 bases and J gave up 6 bases; unmatched junction bases: 3. Germline CDR1 is SEHNR and CDR2 is FQNEAQ (reference sequence). Full variable domain (rest looked up from reference TRBV7-9 and TRBJ2-2): DTGVSQNPRHKITKRGQNVTFRCDPISEHNRLYWYRQTLGQGPEFLTYFQNEAQLEKSRLLSDRFSAERPKGSFSTLEIQRTEQGDSAMYLCASSRTGGAGELFFGEGSRLTVL.

This clone was seen a single time. The chain recombines TRBV10-3 with TRBJ1-4; D is perhaps TRBD1 (5 bases). The CDR3 spans 16 residues. In germline, CDR1 is ENHRY, CDR2 SYGVKD. V shed 0 bases and J shed 1 base, with 9 bases lying between them. Written as DNA, the CDR3 is TGTGCCATCAGTGAGTCCCAGGGCGGAACTAATGAAAAACTGTTTTTT. Amino acid sequence: CAISESQGGTNEKLFF.